This T cell receptor beta chain originates from a study of blood T cells in healthy people across ages. Study results and caveats: Naive CD4+ cells and diversity were both higher in long-lived donors than in aged donors. The percentage of naive T cells correlated strongly with TCR beta diversity. From one million sequenced T cells, diversity estimates were lower bounds.

It was with a sample-barcoded 5' primer and a J-beta primer mix that a second PCR of roughly 7 to 12 cycles was run. TCRdb called the 5' RACE reads again in MiXCR, with one record for every CDR3 protein. The repertoire holds around 1,000,000 distinct CDR3 sequences, more than 30% seen once, with around 13% in the top ten. The CDR3 has 15 residues. CDR1 is DFQATT and CDR2 is SNEGSKA in the germline V gene (reference sequence). V was pared by 6 bases and J by 2 bases, with 19 bases between. Total RNA amounts of at least 5 micrograms were extracted per sample. This clonotype was observed a handful of times. Its antigen remains unidentified.

The sequence came from a man aged 18-30 years in good health. Sequencing was done on a sample of blood. The V call is TRBV20-1, the J call TRBJ2-5; D may correspond to TRBD1 or TRBD2 (5 bases each). The CDR3 sequence: CSAIKKGRRQETQYF. CDR3 coding DNA: TGCAGTGCCATTAAAAAGGGACGGAGACAAGAGACCCAGTACTTC.